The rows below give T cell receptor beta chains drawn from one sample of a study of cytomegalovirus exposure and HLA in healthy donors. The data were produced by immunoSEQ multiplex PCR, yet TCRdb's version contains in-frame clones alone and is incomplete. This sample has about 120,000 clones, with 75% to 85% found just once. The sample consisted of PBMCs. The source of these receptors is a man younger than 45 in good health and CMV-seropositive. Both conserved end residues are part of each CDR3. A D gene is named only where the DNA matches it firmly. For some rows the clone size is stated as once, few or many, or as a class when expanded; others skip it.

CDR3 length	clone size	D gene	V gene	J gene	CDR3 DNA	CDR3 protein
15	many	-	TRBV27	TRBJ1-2	TGTGCCAGCAGTTTATCCGTGGCAGGGACTTATGGCTACACCTTC	CASSLSVAGTYGYTF
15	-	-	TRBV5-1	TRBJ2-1	TGCGCCAGCAGCTTGGACGTGGGGGCGCATAATGAGCAGTTCTTC	CASSLDVGAHNEQFF
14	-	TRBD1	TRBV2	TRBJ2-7	TGTGCCGGCTTCTCCGGGACAGGGGTCTACGAGCAGTACTTC	CAGFSGTGVYEQYF
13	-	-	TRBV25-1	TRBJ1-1	TGTGCCAGCAGTGAATATATTAACACTGAAGCTTTCTTT	CASSEYINTEAFF
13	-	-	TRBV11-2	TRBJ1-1	TGTGCCAGCAGCTTATCATCCCCAACTGAAGCTTTCTTT	CASSLSSPTEAFF
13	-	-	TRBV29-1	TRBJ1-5	TGCAGCGTTGCGGTCGGGGGAGATCAGCCCCAGCATTTT	CSVAVGGDQPQHF
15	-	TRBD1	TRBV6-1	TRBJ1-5	TGTGCCAGCAGTGAGGCGGGACAGAGTAATCAGCCCCAGCATTTT	CASSEAGQSNQPQHF
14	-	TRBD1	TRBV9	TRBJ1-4	TGTGCCAGCAGCTCCCGGGACAGGGAGGCAAAACTGTTTTTT	CASSSRDREAKLFF
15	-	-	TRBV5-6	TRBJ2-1	TGTGCCAGCAGCTCCCCTTCGGACAGCTACAATGAGCAGTTCTTC	CASSSPSDSYNEQFF
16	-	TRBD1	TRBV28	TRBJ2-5	TGTGCCAGCAGTTCGGACACAGGGGGCGCGTGGGAGACCCAGTACTTC	CASSSDTGGAWETQYF
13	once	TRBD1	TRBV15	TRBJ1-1	TGTGCCACCAGCGGGGACAGGAACACTGAAGCTTTCTTT	CATSGDRNTEAFF
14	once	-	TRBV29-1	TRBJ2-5	TGCAGCGCGACGCTCGACTATTCACAAGAGACCCAGTACTTC	CSATLDYSQETQYF
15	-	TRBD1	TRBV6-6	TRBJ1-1	TGTGCCAGCTGGGGTCCGGCGGACAGGGGCACTGAAGCTTTCTTT	CASWGPADRGTEAFF
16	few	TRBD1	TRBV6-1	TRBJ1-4	TGTGCCAGCAGTGAGTCGGGCGACAGGGGGGACGAAAAACTGTTTTTT	CASSESGDRGDEKLFF
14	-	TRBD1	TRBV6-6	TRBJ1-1	TGTGCCAGCAGACAGGGACAGGAGTACACTGAAGCTTTCTTT	CASRQGQEYTEAFF
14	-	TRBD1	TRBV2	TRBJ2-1	TGTGCCAGCAGGGCCGGGACAGCCTACAAAGAGCAGTTCTTC	CASRAGTAYKEQFF
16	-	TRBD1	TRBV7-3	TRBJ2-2	TGTGCCAGCAGAAGAACAGGGGGCCAGAACACCGGGGAGCTGTTTTTT	CASRRTGGQNTGELFF
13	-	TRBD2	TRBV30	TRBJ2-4	TGTGCCTACAGCGGGGGAAATCGAAACATTCAGTACTTC	CAYSGGNRNIQYF
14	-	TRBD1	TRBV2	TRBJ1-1	TGTGCCAGCAGAAGAGAGGGGGCACGAACTGAAGCTTTCTTT	CASRREGARTEAFF
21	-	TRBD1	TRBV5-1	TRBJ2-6	TGCGCCAGCAGCCCACGGACAGGAGTACTCCTAATTTACTCTGGGGCCAACGTCCTGACTTTC	CASSPRTGVLLIYSGANVLTF
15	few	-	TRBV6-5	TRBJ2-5	TGTGCCAGCAGGGGGCGTGAACCGATACCTGAGACCCAGTACTTC	CASRGREPIPETQYF
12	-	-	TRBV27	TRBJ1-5	TGTGCCAGCAGTCAGGTCAATCAGCCCCAGCATTTT	CASSQVNQPQHF
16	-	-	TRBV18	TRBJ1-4	TGTGCCAGCTCACCCAAGCCACAGGACGCCCGTGAAAAACTGTTTTTT	CASSPKPQDAREKLFF
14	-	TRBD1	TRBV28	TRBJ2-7	TGTGCCAGCACCTACGCCGGGACAGGCTACGAGCAGTACTTC	CASTYAGTGYEQYF
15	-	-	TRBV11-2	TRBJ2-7	-	CASSFGPGEAYEQYF
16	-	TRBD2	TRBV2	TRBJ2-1	TGTGCCAGCAGACTCAGCGGGGGGGATCCCTACAATGAGCAGTTCTTC	CASRLSGGDPYNEQFF
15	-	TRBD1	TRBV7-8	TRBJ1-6	TGTGCCAGCAGCTTAGATACAGGGGATATTTCACCCCTCCACTTT	CASSLDTGDISPLHF
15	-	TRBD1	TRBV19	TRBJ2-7	TGTGCCAGTAGTAAAAGGACAGGTGGCTCCTACGAGCAGTACTTC	CASSKRTGGSYEQYF
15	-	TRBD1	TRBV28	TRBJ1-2	TGTGCCAGCAGTCCATCCCCACAGGGGGGCTATGGCTACACCTTC	CASSPSPQGGYGYTF
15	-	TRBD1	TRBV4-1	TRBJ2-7	TGCGCCAGCAGCCAAACCGGGACAGGGACTTACGAGCAGTACTTC	CASSQTGTGTYEQYF
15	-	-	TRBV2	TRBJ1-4	TGTGCCAGCAGTGAAGATCAGGGGTTCGGTGAAAAACTGTTTTTT	CASSEDQGFGEKLFF
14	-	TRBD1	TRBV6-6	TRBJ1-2	TGTGCCAGCAGTTTAGGGACAGCTAACTATGGCTACACCTTC	CASSLGTANYGYTF
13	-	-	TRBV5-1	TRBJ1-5	TGCGCCAGCAGCCCACGGGGGGGTCAGCCCCAGCATTTT	CASSPRGGQPQHF